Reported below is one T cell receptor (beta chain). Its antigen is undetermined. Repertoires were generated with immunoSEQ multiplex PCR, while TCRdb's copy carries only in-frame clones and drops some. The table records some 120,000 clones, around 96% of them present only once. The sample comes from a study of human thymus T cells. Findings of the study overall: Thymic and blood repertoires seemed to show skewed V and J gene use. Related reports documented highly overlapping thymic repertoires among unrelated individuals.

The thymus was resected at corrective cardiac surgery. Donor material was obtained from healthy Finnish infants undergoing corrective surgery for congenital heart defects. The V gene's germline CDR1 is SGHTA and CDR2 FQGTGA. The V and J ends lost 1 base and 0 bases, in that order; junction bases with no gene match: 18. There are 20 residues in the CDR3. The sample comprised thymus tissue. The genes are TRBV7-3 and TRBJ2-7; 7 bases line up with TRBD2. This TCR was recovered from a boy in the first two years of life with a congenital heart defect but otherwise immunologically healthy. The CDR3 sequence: CASSLIGRGLSKRGSYEQYF. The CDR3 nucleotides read TGTGCCAGCAGCTTAATAGGGAGAGGGCTCTCTAAGCGGGGCTCCTACGAGCAGTACTTC.